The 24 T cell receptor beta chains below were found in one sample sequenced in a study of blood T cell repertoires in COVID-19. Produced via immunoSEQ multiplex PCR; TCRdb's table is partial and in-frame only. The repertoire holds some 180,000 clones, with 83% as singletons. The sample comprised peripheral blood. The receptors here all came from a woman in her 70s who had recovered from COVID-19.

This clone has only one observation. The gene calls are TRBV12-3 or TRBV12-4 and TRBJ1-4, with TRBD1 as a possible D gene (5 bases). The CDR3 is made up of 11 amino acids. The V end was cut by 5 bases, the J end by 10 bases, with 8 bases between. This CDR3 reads CASSPQGKLFF. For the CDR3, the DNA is TGTGCCAGCAGTCCTCAGGGAAAACTGTTTTTT.

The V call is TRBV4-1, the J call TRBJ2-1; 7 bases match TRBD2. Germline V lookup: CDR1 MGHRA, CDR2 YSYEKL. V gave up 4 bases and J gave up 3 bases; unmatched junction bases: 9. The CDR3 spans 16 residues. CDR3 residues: CASSRDGASGYNEQFF. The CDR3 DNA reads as TGCGCCAGCAGCCGGGACGGGGCTAGCGGCTACAATGAGCAGTTCTTC.

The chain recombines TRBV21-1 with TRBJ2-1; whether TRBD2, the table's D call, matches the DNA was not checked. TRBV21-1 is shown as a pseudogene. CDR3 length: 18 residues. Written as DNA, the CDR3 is TGTGCCAGCAGCAAAAAGCCCTTTGCGGCCCCCGGTTACAATGAGCAGTTCTTC. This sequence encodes CASSKKPFAAPGYNEQFF.

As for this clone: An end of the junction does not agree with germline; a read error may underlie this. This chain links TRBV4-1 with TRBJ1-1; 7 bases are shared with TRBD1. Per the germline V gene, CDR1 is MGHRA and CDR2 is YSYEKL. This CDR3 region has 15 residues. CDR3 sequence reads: CASIQNDRENTEAFF. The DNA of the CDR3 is TGCGCCAGCATCCAAAACGACAGGGAGAACACTGAAGCTTTCTTT.

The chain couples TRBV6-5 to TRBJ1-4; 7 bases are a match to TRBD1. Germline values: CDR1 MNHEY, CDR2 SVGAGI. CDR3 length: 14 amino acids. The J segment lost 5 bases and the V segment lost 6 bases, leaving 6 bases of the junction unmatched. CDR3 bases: TGTGCCAGCAGCCCCGGGACAGTAAATGAAAAACTGTTTTTT. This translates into CASSPGTVNEKLFF.

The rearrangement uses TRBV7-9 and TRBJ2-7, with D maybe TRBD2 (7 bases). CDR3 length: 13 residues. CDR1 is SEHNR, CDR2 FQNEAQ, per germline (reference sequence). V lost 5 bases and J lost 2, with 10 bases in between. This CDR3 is CASSPRGPYEQYF. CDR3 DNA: TGTGCCAGCAGCCCGCGGGGGCCCTACGAGCAGTACTTC.

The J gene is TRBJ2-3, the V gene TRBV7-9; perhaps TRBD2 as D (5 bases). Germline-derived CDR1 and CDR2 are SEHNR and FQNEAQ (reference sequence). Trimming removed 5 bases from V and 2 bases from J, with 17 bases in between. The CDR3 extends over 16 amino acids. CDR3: CASSPLRRAITDTQYF. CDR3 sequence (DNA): TGTGCCAGCAGCCCCCTGAGGCGGGCCATCACAGATACGCAGTATTTT.

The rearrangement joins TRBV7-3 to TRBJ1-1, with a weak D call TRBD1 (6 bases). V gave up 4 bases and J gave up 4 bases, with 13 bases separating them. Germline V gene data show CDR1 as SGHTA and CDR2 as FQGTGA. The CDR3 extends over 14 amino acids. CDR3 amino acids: CASSSDSRGTEAFF. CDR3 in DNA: TGTGCCAGCAGCTCGGACAGTCGCGGCACTGAAGCTTTCTTT.

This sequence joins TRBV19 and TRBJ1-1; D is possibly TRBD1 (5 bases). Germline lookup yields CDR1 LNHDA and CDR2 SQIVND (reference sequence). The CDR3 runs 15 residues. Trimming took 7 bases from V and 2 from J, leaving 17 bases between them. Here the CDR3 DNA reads TGTGCCAGTATTGGCAGGGTAGTTAAAAACACTGAAGCTTTCTTT. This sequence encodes CASIGRVVKNTEAFF.

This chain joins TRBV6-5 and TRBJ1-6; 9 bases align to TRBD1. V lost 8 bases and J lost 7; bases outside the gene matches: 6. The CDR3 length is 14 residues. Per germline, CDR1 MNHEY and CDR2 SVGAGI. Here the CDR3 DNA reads TGTGCCAGCCGCCCCGACAGGGGGAATTCACCCCTCCACTTT. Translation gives CASRPDRGNSPLHF.

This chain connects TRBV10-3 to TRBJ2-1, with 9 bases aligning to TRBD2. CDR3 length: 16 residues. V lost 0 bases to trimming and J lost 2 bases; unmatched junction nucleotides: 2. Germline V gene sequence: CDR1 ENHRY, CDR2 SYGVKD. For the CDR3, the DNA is TGTGCCATCAGTGAGTCCGCTAGCGGGACCTACAATGAGCAGTTCTTC. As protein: CAISESASGTYNEQFF.

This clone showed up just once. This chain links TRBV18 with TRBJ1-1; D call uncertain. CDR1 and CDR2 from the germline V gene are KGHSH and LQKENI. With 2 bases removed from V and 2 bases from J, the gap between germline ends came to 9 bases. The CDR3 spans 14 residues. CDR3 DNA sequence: TGTGCCAGCTCACCAGTCCTATCAAACACTGAAGCTTTCTTT. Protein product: CASSPVLSNTEAFF.

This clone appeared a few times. This CDR3 reads CASTAIGGLTEAFF. CDR3 sequence (DNA): TGCGCCAGCACCGCAATTGGGGGCCTCACTGAAGCTTTCTTT. The rearrangement joins TRBV5-1 to TRBJ1-1; maybe TRBD1 (6 bases). This CDR3 has 14 residues. Trimming stripped 6 bases from V and 4 bases from J, with 16 bases between. Per the germline V gene, CDR1 is SGHRS and CDR2 is YFSETQ.

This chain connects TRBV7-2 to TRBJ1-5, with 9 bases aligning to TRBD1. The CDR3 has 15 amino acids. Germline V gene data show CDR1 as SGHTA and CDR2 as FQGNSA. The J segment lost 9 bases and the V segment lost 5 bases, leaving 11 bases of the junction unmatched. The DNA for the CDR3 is TGTGCCAGCAGCACCCGGACAGGGGCGGTGGGGCCCCAGCATTTT. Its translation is CASSTRTGAVGPQHF.

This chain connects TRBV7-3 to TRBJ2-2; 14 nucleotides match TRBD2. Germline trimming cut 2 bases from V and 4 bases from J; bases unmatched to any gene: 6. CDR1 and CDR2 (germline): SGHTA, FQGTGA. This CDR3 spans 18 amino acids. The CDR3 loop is CASSLGGLAGVGTGELFF. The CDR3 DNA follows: TGTGCCAGCAGCTTAGGGGGACTAGCGGGAGTGGGCACCGGGGAGCTGTTTTTT.

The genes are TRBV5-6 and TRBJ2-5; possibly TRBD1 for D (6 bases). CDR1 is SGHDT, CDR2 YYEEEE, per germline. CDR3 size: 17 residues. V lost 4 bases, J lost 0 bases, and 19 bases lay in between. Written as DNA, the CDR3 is TGTGCCAGCAGCCCGATCGGGGCAGGGGTCCACCAAGAGACCCAGTACTTC. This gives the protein CASSPIGAGVHQETQYF. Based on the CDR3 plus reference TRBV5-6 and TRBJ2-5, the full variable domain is DAGVTQSPTHLIKTRGQQVTLRCSPKSGHDTVSWYQQALGQGPQFIFQYYEEEERQRGNFPDRFSGHQFPNYSSELNVNALLLGDSALYLCASSPIGAGVHQETQYFGPGTRLLVL.

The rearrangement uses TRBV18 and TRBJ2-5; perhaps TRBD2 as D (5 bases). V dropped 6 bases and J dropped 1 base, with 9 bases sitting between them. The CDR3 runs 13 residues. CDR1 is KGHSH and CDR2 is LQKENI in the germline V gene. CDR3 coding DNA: TGTGCCAGCTCGGTCCGGGGCCAAGAGACCCAGTACTTC. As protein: CASSVRGQETQYF.

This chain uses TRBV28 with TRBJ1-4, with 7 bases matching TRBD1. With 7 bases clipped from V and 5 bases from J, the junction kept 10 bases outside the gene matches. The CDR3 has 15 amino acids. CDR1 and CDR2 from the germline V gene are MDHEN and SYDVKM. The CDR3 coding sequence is TGTGCCAGCACCCGGACGGACAGGATCAATGAAAAACTGTTTTTT. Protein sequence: CASTRTDRINEKLFF.

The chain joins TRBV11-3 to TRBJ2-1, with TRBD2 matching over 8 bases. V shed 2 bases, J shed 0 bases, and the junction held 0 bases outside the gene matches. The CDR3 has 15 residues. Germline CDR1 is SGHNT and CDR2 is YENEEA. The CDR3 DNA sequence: TGTGCCAGCAGCTTAAGCGGGAGCTCCTACAATGAGCAGTTCTTC. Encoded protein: CASSLSGSSYNEQFF.

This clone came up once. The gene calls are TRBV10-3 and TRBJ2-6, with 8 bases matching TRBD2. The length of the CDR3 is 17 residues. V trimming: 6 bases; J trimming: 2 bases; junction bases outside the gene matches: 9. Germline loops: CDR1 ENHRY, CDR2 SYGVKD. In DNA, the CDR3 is TGTGCCATCAGGCGGGGGGACACTCCCACTGGGGCCAACGTCCTGACTTTC. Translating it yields CAIRRGDTPTGANVLTF.

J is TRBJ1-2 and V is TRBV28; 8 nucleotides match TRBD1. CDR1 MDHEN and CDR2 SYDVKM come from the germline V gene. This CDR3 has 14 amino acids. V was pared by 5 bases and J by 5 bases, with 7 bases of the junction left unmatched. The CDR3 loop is CASSPSDRGYGYTF. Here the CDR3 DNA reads TGTGCCAGCAGTCCCTCCGACAGGGGTTATGGCTACACCTTC.

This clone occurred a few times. The chain's CDR3 is CASSDPDRGNTGELFF. CDR3 bases: TGCGCCAGCAGTGACCCGGACAGGGGAAACACCGGGGAGCTGTTTTTT. V gene TRBV10-1 combines with J gene TRBJ2-2; 9 positions match TRBD1. V shed 3 bases and J 2 bases; nucleotides not matched to a gene: 4. The CDR3 covers 16 residues. Germline V lookup: CDR1 WNHNN, CDR2 SYGVQD (reference sequence).

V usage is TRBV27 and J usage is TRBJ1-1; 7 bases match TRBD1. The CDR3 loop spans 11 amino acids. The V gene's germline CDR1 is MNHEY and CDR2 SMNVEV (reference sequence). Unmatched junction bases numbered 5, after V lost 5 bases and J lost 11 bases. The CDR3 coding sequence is TGTGCCAGCAGTCAGGGGGTTAGGGCTTTCTTT. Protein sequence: CASSQGVRAFF.

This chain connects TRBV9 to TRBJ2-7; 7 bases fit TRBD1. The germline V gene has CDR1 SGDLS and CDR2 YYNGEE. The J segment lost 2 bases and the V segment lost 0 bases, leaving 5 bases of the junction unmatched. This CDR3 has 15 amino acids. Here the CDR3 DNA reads TGTGCCAGCAGCGTAGTTGGGGACAGAGCCTACGAGCAGTACTTC. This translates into CASSVVGDRAYEQYF.